The 10 T cell receptor beta chains below come from one sample, sequenced in a study of CD8 T cells in ankylosing spondylitis. The antigens of these receptors remain unknown. TCRdb processed the 5' RACE reads anew with MiXCR; each CDR3 protein has one entry. Of a few hundred thousand distinct CDR3 sequences listed, around 24% are singletons. Study-wide findings and caveats: Characteristic of ankylosing spondylitis blood, it appeared, was a TCR beta motif comprising fewer than 10 highly homologous variants.

Material for sequencing was blood, either unsorted or a sorted T cell fraction (not recorded which). The receptors shown here come from a male donor with ankylosing spondylitis.

This clonotype was detected only a few times. The CDR3: CAWTRMNEKLFF. CDR3 nucleotides: TGTGCCTGGACCAGGATGAATGAAAAACTGTTTTTT. The V gene is TRBV30, the J gene TRBJ1-4; unclear D gene. Trimming took off 4 bases at V and 5 bases at J, with 8 bases between the two ends. CDR3 size: 12 residues. Per the germline V gene, CDR1 is GTSNPN and CDR2 is SVGIG (reference sequence).

The genes are TRBV7-3 and TRBJ2-2; D remains ambiguous. With 4 bases removed from V and 0 bases from J, the gap between germline ends came to 12 bases. In germline, CDR1 is SGHTA, CDR2 FQGTGA. The CDR3 length is 16 residues. The CDR3 loop reads CASSYHAAANTGELFF. In DNA, the CDR3 is TGTGCCAGCAGCTACCATGCCGCCGCGAACACCGGGGAGCTGTTTTTT. The whole variable domain, remainder taken from reference TRBV7-3 and TRBJ2-2, is GAGVSQTPSNKVTEKGKYVELRCDPISGHTALYWYRQSLGQGPEFLIYFQGTGAADDSGLPNDRFFAVRPEGSVSTLKIQRTERGDSAVYLCASSYHAAANTGELFFGEGSRLTVL.

This chain joins TRBV7-3 and TRBJ2-3; TRBD2 matches 9 bases. With V trimmed by 0 bases and J by 2 bases, 3 bases remained unmatched. The germline gives CDR1 SGHTA, CDR2 FQGTGA. The CDR3 contains 16 residues. The CDR3 protein is CASSLTAGGHTDTQYF. CDR3 DNA sequence: TGTGCCAGCAGCTTAACGGCGGGAGGGCACACAGATACGCAGTATTTT.

This clonotype has more than one count but fewer than ten. This rearrangement joins TRBV6-1 to TRBJ2-2; 11 nucleotides line up with TRBD2. CDR3 size: 15 residues. The V gene end was trimmed by 4 bases and the J gene end by 4 bases; junction bases not matched to a gene: 2. CDR1 is MNHNS and CDR2 is SASEGT in the germline V gene. Here the CDR3 reads CASSGLAGGTGELFF. CDR3 coding DNA: TGTGCCAGCAGTGGGCTAGCGGGAGGCACCGGGGAGCTGTTTTTT.

This clonotype has more than one count but fewer than ten. This chain joins TRBV5-1 and TRBJ2-3, with D maybe TRBD2 (5 bases). Germline V gene lookup returns CDR1 SGHRS and CDR2 YFSETQ. V lost 2 bases and J 1 base, leaving 14 bases between the germline ends. The CDR3 length is 16 residues. The CDR3 nucleotides read TGCGCCAGCAGCTTTATTAGGAGCGGAGGCACAGATACGCAGTATTTT. Translated: CASSFIRSGGTDTQYF.

This clonotype was detected only a few times. The chain combines TRBV9 with TRBJ2-5; the match to TRBD2 covers 13 bases. CDR1 is SGDLS, CDR2 YYNGEE, per germline. Trimming cost V 7 bases and J 1 base; bases outside gene matches: 4. This CDR3 comprises 15 residues. In DNA form, the CDR3 reads TGTGCCAGCGGGAGGACTAGCGGGAGCCAAGAGACCCAGTACTTC. The encoded protein is CASGRTSGSQETQYF.

The CDR3 region is CASSLESGGLSGANVLTF. CDR3 in DNA: TGTGCCAGCAGCTTAGAGTCGGGAGGGCTTAGTGGGGCCAACGTCCTGACTTTC. V and J are TRBV11-2 and TRBJ2-6; TRBD2 aligns across 8 bases. V lost 0 bases and J lost 3; bases outside the gene matches: 7. The CDR3 is 18 amino acids. Germline lookup yields CDR1 SGHAT and CDR2 FQNNGV.

This clonotype was seen a few times. The chain recombines TRBV7-2 with TRBJ2-1; 7 nucleotides match TRBD2. Germline CDR1 reads SGHTA; CDR2 reads FQGNSA. This CDR3 is built from 15 residues. V shed 3 bases, J shed 0 bases, and the junction held 2 bases outside the gene matches. The CDR3 loop is CASSFRGSSYNEQFF. CDR3 nucleotides: TGTGCCAGCAGCTTTCGCGGGAGCTCCTACAATGAGCAGTTCTTC.

The chain joins TRBV7-2 to TRBJ2-1; 7 bases align to TRBD1. V trimming: 5 bases; J trimming: 2 bases; junction bases outside the gene matches: 6. The CDR3 length is 15 residues. Germline-derived CDR1 and CDR2 are SGHTA and FQGNSA. The CDR3 DNA reads as TGTGCCAGCAGCCTGGACAGGAGAACCTACAATGAGCAGTTCTTC. This sequence encodes CASSLDRRTYNEQFF. Full variable domain (rest looked up from reference TRBV7-2 and TRBJ2-1): GAGVSQSPSNKVTEKGKDVELRCDPISGHTALYWYRQSLGQGLEFLIYFQGNSAPDKSGLPSDRFSAERTGGSVSTLTIQRTQQEDSAVYLCASSLDRRTYNEQFFGPGTRLTVL.

V usage is TRBV6-2 or TRBV6-3 and J usage is TRBJ2-7, with D possibly TRBD2 on 7 matching bases. This CDR3 has 14 residues. V lost 4 bases and J 2 bases, leaving 12 bases between the germline ends. Germline values: CDR1 MNHEY, CDR2 SVGEGT. Here the CDR3 DNA reads TGTGCCAGCAGTTGGGAGGGGGGGCCCTACGAGCAGTACTTC. Amino acids: CASSWEGGPYEQYF.